The next 23 T cell receptor beta chains were all read from a single sample in a study of vaccination and CD4 T cells after COVID-19. Sequencing of DNA taken from cultured CD4+ T cells relied on the Oncomine TCR Beta short-read assay. TCRdb reprocessed the PCR reads with MiXCR, giving one entry per CDR3 protein. The profile covers about 14,000 distinct CDR3 sequences, with nearly 35% appearing a single time and about 35% taken by the ten largest. Treatment indicated: roughly 10-day PBMC culture with coronavirus spike peptide pools or control peptides (ViraFEST assay). These receptors' targets are unknown. What was sequenced was cultured CD4+ T cells from blood. The source is a human donor with COVID-19.

This clonotype was found a few times. The rearrangement uses TRBV6-1 and TRBJ1-2, with a weak D call TRBD1 (6 bases). The CDR3 spans 14 residues. V was clipped by 6 bases and J by 4 bases, with 15 bases between them. Germline values: CDR1 MNHNS, CDR2 SASEGT. The CDR3 coding sequence is TGTGCCAGCAGCCGGAGGGGGTCGGGCTATGGCTACACCTTC. It is translated as CASSRRGSGYGYTF.

V and J are TRBV19 and TRBJ1-4, with TRBD1 as a possible D gene (5 bases). The CDR3 contains 16 residues. The V end was cut by 2 bases, the J end by 8 bases, with 18 bases between. Germline V gene data show CDR1 as LNHDA and CDR2 as SQIVND (reference sequence). CDR3 in amino acids: CASSINGPSRGEKLFF. In nucleotides, the CDR3 is TGTGCCAGTAGTATAAATGGCCCTTCACGGGGGGAAAAACTGTTTTTT.

This clonotype occurred once. The chain joins TRBV7-2 to TRBJ1-5; D is unclear. Germline CDR1 SGHTA, CDR2 FQGNSA. V shed 3 bases and J shed 6 bases, with 6 bases lying between them. The CDR3 spans 12 residues. CDR3 in DNA: TGTGCCAGCAGCTTTACACTTCAGCCCCAGCATTTT. Translation: CASSFTLQPQHF.

The chain has TRBV6-5 and TRBJ1-4; D unclear. This CDR3 has 16 residues. The germline V and J ends were trimmed by 2 bases and 7 bases, with 17 bases remaining between them. The V gene's germline CDR1 is MNHEY and CDR2 SVGAGI. CDR3 coding DNA: TGTGCCAGCAGTTACGGAACCGCTCGAGGCGGTGAAAAACTGTTTTTT. Protein sequence: CASSYGTARGGEKLFF.

This clonotype was seen a handful of times. This rearrangement joins TRBV19 to TRBJ1-5; 8 bases agree with TRBD1. CDR3 size: 15 residues. Germline CDR1 and CDR2: LNHDA and SQIVND (reference sequence). V shed 7 bases and J 0 bases; nucleotides not matched to a gene: 5. The CDR3 DNA reads as TGTGCCAGTATCGGACAGGGTGGTAGCAATCAGCCCCAGCATTTT. Residues: CASIGQGGSNQPQHF.

The chain couples TRBV2 to TRBJ1-4, with TRBD1 matching over 7 bases. Germline values: CDR1 SNHLY, CDR2 FYNNEI. The CDR3 is 14 amino acids. The trim removed 4 bases at V and 8 bases at J, leaving 7 bases unmatched. CDR3: CASSAGQRLEKLFF. The DNA of the CDR3 is TGTGCCAGCAGTGCGGGACAGCGTCTCGAAAAACTGTTTTTT.

The genes are TRBV2 and TRBJ1-6, with D possibly matching TRBD1 (5 bases). The germline CDR1 and CDR2 sequences are SNHLY and FYNNEI. The CDR3 is 15 residues long. V was cut by 7 bases and J by 7 bases, with 17 bases left in between. DNA for the CDR3: TGTGCCAGCATTAGAAACCGGGGCCTCAATTCACCCCTCCACTTT. Amino acid sequence: CASIRNRGLNSPLHF.

This clonotype has just a few counts. The J gene is TRBJ1-6, the V gene TRBV5-6; the D is unclear. V gave up 2 bases and J gave up 2 bases, with 5 bases separating them. From germline, CDR1 is SGHDT and CDR2 YYEEEE. The CDR3 has 14 amino acids. The CDR3 loop is CASSFDPYNSPLHF. The CDR3 DNA reads TGTGCCAGCAGCTTTGACCCCTATAATTCACCCCTCCACTTT. The variable domain in full, with the rest retrieved from reference TRBV5-6 and TRBJ1-6, is DAGVTQSPTHLIKTRGQQVTLRCSPKSGHDTVSWYQQALGQGPQFIFQYYEEEERQRGNFPDRFSGHQFPNYSSELNVNALLLGDSALYLCASSFDPYNSPLHFGNGTRLTVT.

This chain joins TRBV30 and TRBJ1-3; no definite D call. CDR1 and CDR2 (germline): GTSNPN, SVGIG (reference sequence). The ends were cut back, 2 bases at V and 4 bases at J, with 9 bases in the middle. The CDR3 is 13 residues long. CDR3 loop: CAWSYAGGNTIYF. CDR3 nucleotides: TGTGCCTGGAGTTATGCGGGGGGAAACACCATATATTTT.

This chain links TRBV29-1 with TRBJ2-3; maybe TRBD2 (6 bases). The CDR3 totals 15 residues. Deletions cut 7 bases from V and 5 bases from J, with 22 bases between. Germline V gene data show CDR1 as SQVTM and CDR2 as ANQGSEA. The CDR3 loop is CSAPSWTGDQDTQYF. The CDR3 DNA sequence: TGCAGCGCCCCTTCTTGGACGGGGGACCAAGATACGCAGTATTTT.

This clonotype was observed a handful of times. The DNA for the CDR3 is TGTGCCAGCAGCTTAGGACAGGCCGGGGAGCTGTTTTTT. Its translation is CASSLGQAGELFF. The rearrangement uses TRBV11-3 and TRBJ2-2; a weak D match, TRBD1 (6 bases). With 1 base removed from V and 6 bases from J, the gap between germline ends came to 6 bases. Per the germline V gene, CDR1 is SGHNT and CDR2 is YENEEA. CDR3 length: 13 residues.

This clonotype was recorded a few times. The chain combines TRBV19 with TRBJ2-5; D may be TRBD1 (5 bases). V was trimmed by 1 base and J by 5 bases, leaving 17 bases between them. The CDR3 loop spans 16 amino acids. Germline CDR1 reads LNHDA; CDR2 reads SQIVND (reference sequence). The DNA of the CDR3 is TGTGCCAGTAGTATAGGGGTCCGGCAGGGCAGCGAGACCCAGTACTTC. Translating it yields CASSIGVRQGSETQYF.

There are a few counts of this clonotype. The chain recombines TRBV10-3 with TRBJ1-1, with D hard to call. Germline CDR1 reads ENHRY; CDR2 reads SYGVKD. Trimming pared 6 bases from V and 1 base from J, leaving 3 bases between. This CDR3 has 11 amino acids. CDR3 in DNA: TGTGCCATCAGGGAGAACACTGAAGCTTTCTTT. Translating it yields CAIRENTEAFF.

Of note for this clonotype: One end of the junction varies from germline; a read error may be responsible. This rearrangement joins TRBV20-1 to TRBJ2-7; 7 nucleotides align to TRBD1. CDR3 length: 14 residues. CDR1 is DFQATT, CDR2 SNEGSKA, per germline (reference sequence). CDR3 sequence: CSAGDRDSSYEQYF. CDR3 in DNA: TGCAGTGCTGGAGACCGGGACAGCTCCTACGAGCAGTACTTC.

The rearrangement joins TRBV24-1 to TRBJ2-1; 10 bases match TRBD2. The CDR3 sequence is 14 residues long. V lost 10 bases, J lost 2 bases, and 4 bases stayed unmatched. The germline V gene encodes CDR1 KGHDR and CDR2 SFDVKD. Here the CDR3 DNA reads TGTGCCACTGCCAGCGGGGGGGCCTACAATGAGCAGTTCTTC. It encodes CATASGGAYNEQFF.

This clonotype was seen a few times. This sequence joins TRBV7-6 and TRBJ2-1; 10 bases line up with TRBD1. The CDR3 sequence is 16 residues long. V was pared by 5 bases and J by 4 bases, with 8 bases of the junction left unmatched. In germline, CDR1 is SGHVS, CDR2 FNYEAQ. CDR3 nucleotide sequence: TGTGCCAGCAGCCCACCAGGGGGACAGGGGTACAATGAGCAGTTCTTC. Protein sequence: CASSPPGGQGYNEQFF.

The chain is built from TRBV7-2 and TRBJ1-2; the match to TRBD1 covers 10 bases. Looked up from germline, CDR1 is SGHTA and CDR2 is FQGNSA. This CDR3 has 15 amino acids. V trimming: 5 bases; J trimming: 7 bases; junction bases outside the gene matches: 10. CDR3 DNA: TGTGCCAGCAGCCAACGACAGGGGGCTGGTAGTGGCTACACCTTC. Protein sequence: CASSQRQGAGSGYTF.

This sequence joins TRBV4-1 and TRBJ1-2; 9 nucleotides align to TRBD1. Germline V gives CDR1 MGHRA, CDR2 YSYEKL. CDR3 size: 14 residues. Germline trimming cut 0 bases from V and 12 bases from J; bases unmatched to any gene: 8. The CDR3 DNA reads TGCGCCAGCAGCCAAGAGGGGACAGGGCTCTTCCACACCTTC. It is translated as CASSQEGTGLFHTF.

The CDR3 region is CATSRDRLGNEQFF. The CDR3 coding sequence is TGTGCCACCAGCAGAGATCGACTAGGGAATGAGCAGTTCTTC. The chain recombines TRBV15 with TRBJ2-1, with a tentative D call TRBD2 (6 bases). Germline CDR1 LNHNV, CDR2 YYDKDF (reference sequence). This CDR3 has 14 residues. Trimming stripped 0 bases from V and 7 bases from J, with 10 bases between.

The chain employs TRBV10-3 and TRBJ1-1; D unresolved. Germline V gene lookup returns CDR1 ENHRY and CDR2 SYGVKD. The CDR3 covers 13 residues. Trimming removed 7 bases at V and 5 bases at J, with 14 bases between. The CDR3 is CAITAEWETEAFF. CDR3 nucleotides: TGTGCCATCACAGCAGAATGGGAAACTGAAGCTTTCTTT.

This clonotype is a singleton in its sample. The chain joins TRBV7-7 to TRBJ2-2; D is possibly TRBD2 (5 bases). The CDR3 loop spans 15 amino acids. Germline CDR1 is SSHAT and CDR2 is FNYEAQ (reference sequence). The CDR3 region is CASAPSILNTGELFF. Written as DNA, the CDR3 is TGTGCTAGCGCTCCCTCGATCCTTAACACCGGGGAGCTGTTTTTT. Supplemented by reference TRBV7-7 and TRBJ2-2, the full variable domain reads GAGVSQSPRYKVTKRGQDVTLRCDPISSHATLYWYQQALGQGPEFLTYFNYEAQPDKSGLPSDRFSAERPEGSISTLTIQRTEQRDSAMYRCASAPSILNTGELFFGEGSRLTVL.

This clonotype is judged medium-sized. The chain couples TRBV11-3 to TRBJ2-7; D is perhaps TRBD1 (6 bases). Germline lookup yields CDR1 SGHNT and CDR2 YENEEA. V lost 5 bases and J 3 bases, leaving 14 bases between the germline ends. The CDR3 contains 14 residues. This chain's CDR3 is CASSPETGNYEQYF. The CDR3 DNA is TGTGCCAGCAGCCCTGAGACAGGAAACTACGAGCAGTACTTC.

This clonotype was observed a few times. V is TRBV6-1 and J is TRBJ1-6, with D unresolved. Trimming took 8 bases from V and 0 from J, leaving 8 bases between them. The CDR3 totals 14 residues. Germline CDR1 MNHNS, CDR2 SASEGT. The CDR3 region is CASLTLSYNSPLHF. CDR3 nucleotides: TGTGCCAGCCTCACACTCTCCTATAATTCACCCCTCCACTTT.